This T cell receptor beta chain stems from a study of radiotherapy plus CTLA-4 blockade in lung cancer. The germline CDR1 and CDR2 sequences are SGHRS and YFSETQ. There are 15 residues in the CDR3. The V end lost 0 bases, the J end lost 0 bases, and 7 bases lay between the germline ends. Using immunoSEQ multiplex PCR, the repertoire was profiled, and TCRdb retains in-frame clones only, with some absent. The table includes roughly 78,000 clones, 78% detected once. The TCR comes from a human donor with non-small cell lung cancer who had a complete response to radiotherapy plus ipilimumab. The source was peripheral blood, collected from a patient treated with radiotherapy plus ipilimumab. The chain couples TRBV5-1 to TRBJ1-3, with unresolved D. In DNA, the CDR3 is TGCGCCAGCAGCTTGGCGGGGTACTCTGGAAACACCATATATTTT. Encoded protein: CASSLAGYSGNTIYF. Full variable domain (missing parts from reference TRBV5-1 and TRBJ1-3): KAGVTQTPRYLIKTRGQQVTLSCSPISGHRSVSWYQQTPGQGLQFLFEYFSETQRNKGNFPGRFSGRQFSNSRSEMNVSTLELGDSALYLCASSLAGYSGNTIYFGEGSWLTVV.